This T cell receptor beta chain stems from a study of shared clonotypes between healthy human individuals. Study information: Ranging from 18 to 49 in age, donors were a couple of women and three men. Three plates each covered CD4 naive and memory; CD8 naive two, CD8 memory one.

Note on this clone: The antigen remains undetermined.

Study-wide findings and caveats: Larger estimated richness was generally seen in naive subsets than in memory subsets.

The authors combined CD45RO+ cells with CCR7-negative CD45RA+ TemRA cells as CD8 memory. The CDR3 contains 14 residues. Unmatched junction bases numbered 8, after V lost 8 bases and J lost 6 bases. Germline CDR1 reads WSHSY; CDR2 reads SAAADI. Assay used: immunoSEQ multiplex PCR; TCRdb lists only in-frame clones, some missing. The repertoire holds a few hundred thousand clones, with 90% to 98% as singletons. The sequence derives from a man aged 25-45 years in good health. This chain links TRBV10-2 with TRBJ2-2; 8 bases line up with TRBD2. The sample comprised memory CD8+ T cells sorted from blood. Subset denoted: CD45RO+ cells pooled with CCR7-negative TemRA cells. CDR3 coding DNA: TGCGCCAGCGAGAAGCGGGAGAGGGCCGGGGAGCTGTTTTTT. This sequence encodes CASEKRERAGELFF.